Included here is one TCR beta chain sequence, with context. Its antigen is unknown. These data come from a study of cytomegalovirus exposure and HLA in healthy donors. PCR used 60 Vbeta primers and 13 Jbeta primers. The data were produced by immunoSEQ multiplex PCR, yet TCRdb's version contains in-frame clones alone and is incomplete. This table lists fewer than 150,000 clones. The study's findings and limits: Many donors shared some public TCRs, even though most TCR sequences were rare. Researchers reported in a later analysis that a missense DCLRE1C variant was tied to TCR beta V- and J-gene trimming. An analysis done earlier found most TCR beta V segments productive about 90% or about 30% of the time. Cytomegalovirus status was reportedly diagnosed by the classifier with high specificity and sensitivity.

CDR1 is KGHSH and CDR2 is LQKENI in the germline V gene. Trimming removed 6 bases at V and 8 bases at J, with 16 bases between. CDR3 length: 13 amino acids. The clonotype comes from a man between 35 and 55 years old in good health and CMV-seronegative. Sample: PBMCs. The chain joins TRBV18 to TRBJ1-1; D may be TRBD1 (6 bases). CDR3 loop: CASSPVLGTEAFF. The CDR3, as DNA: TGTGCCAGCTCCCCGGTCTTGGGGACAGAAGCTTTCTTT.